The present entry profiles one TCR beta chain with its context. This sample was included in a study of blood T cell repertoires in COVID-19. Study-wide background: Whether acute or convalescent, the COVID-19 samples came from the United States, Italy and Spain. T cells, B-cell-depleted T cells, or PBMCs supplied cDNA or gDNA.

Germline CDR1 and CDR2: KGHDR and SFDVKD. This CDR3 spans 16 amino acids. Trimming pared 3 bases from V and 1 base from J, leaving 13 bases between. In the source study's methods: Reference gene primer amplification gave estimated nucleated cell counts. Data came from immunoSEQ multiplex PCR; TCRdb stores just in-frame clones and leaves some out. V and J calls and clone size are given by that table; D and trimming were obtained from the DNA. The sample lists 130,000 or so clones, around 90% occurring once. The sample consisted of peripheral blood. The rearrangement joins TRBV24-1 to TRBJ2-3, with D perhaps matching TRBD2 (6 bases). This TCR was recovered from a man aged 55 to 69 with active or convalescent COVID-19. DNA for the CDR3: TGTGCCACCAGTGATCCCCCCAAGCGGGGCACAGATACGCAGTATTTT. Its translation: CATSDPPKRGTDTQYF.